This T cell receptor (beta chain) originates from a study of PD-L1 blockade in urothelial cancer. As to this clone: Its specificity is not known.

This table comes from immunoSEQ multiplex PCR, and its TCRdb copy is limited to in-frame clones, with some not included. This table holds 48,000 or so clones, around 80% found once. Points from the study as a whole: A below-median TCR clonality in blood before treatment predicted better survival.

CDR3 length: 14 amino acids. The germline V gene has CDR1 SGHNT and CDR2 YYREEE (reference sequence). V lost 4 bases, J lost 3 bases, and 11 bases lay in between. The time point here: peripheral blood 6 weeks after treatment start. This clonotype originated in a man aged 70-80 years with urothelial cancer. This chain uses TRBV5-4 with TRBJ1-3; no reliable D call. The sequencing here drew on PBMCs, taken around atezolizumab (anti-PD-L1) treatment. The CDR3 sequence: CASSLESIGNTIYF. The CDR3 region has the DNA TGTGCCAGCAGCCTTGAGTCAATTGGAAACACCATATATTTT.